What follows are 3 T cell receptor beta chains derived from one specimen sequenced in a study of T cell responses to AZD1222 COVID-19 vaccine. TCRdb's table, derived via immunoSEQ multiplex PCR, lists solely in-frame clones and lacks some. Here the sample spans about 160,000 clones, around 90% being singletons. The starting material was peripheral blood, obtained 28 days after the second AZD1222 dose. The origin of the receptors is an adult who received the AZD1222 COVID-19 vaccine.

The gene calls are TRBV7-9 and TRBJ1-1; D not certain. This CDR3 is 14 amino acids long. V lost 7 bases and J 10 bases, leaving 22 bases between the germline ends. CDR1 is SEHNR and CDR2 is FQNEAQ in the germline V gene (reference sequence). This CDR3 reads CASTPTSRAGGAFF. For the CDR3, the DNA is TGTGCCAGCACCCCGACCTCGCGTGCCGGAGGAGCTTTCTTT.

V is TRBV7-9 and J is TRBJ1-4; 7 bases line up with TRBD1. The ends lost 6 bases at V and 8 bases at J; junction bases unmatched: 12. Germline-derived CDR1 and CDR2 are SEHNR and FQNEAQ (reference sequence). The CDR3 totals 15 residues. This CDR3 is CASRRTGQEAEKLFF. The CDR3 DNA sequence: TGTGCCAGCAGACGGACTGGACAGGAGGCCGAAAAACTGTTTTTT.

The chain combines TRBV18 with TRBJ1-3, with D possibly matching TRBD1 (5 bases). Trimming pared 3 bases from V and 0 bases from J, leaving 12 bases between. This CDR3 comprises 16 residues. Germline CDR1 and CDR2: KGHSH and LQKENI. The DNA of the CDR3 is TGTGCCAGCTCACCCCTTACAGGTGACTCTGGAAACACCATATATTTT. Translated: CASSPLTGDSGNTIYF.